A single T cell receptor (beta chain) is shown here with its context. This entry belongs to a study of blood T cell repertoires in COVID-19. Trimming took 2 bases from V and 3 from J, leaving 10 bases between them. The length of the CDR3 is 14 residues. Germline V lookup: CDR1 SGHRS, CDR2 YFSETQ. Assay used: immunoSEQ multiplex PCR; TCRdb lists only in-frame clones, some missing. The table includes some 230,000 clones, 80% to 90% detected once. Sequenced sample: PBMCs or T cells enriched from blood (not recorded which). The sequence was obtained from a woman aged 18-30 years in a cohort exposed to, infected with or recovered from COVID-19 (not recorded which). The V call is TRBV5-1, the J call TRBJ2-3; unclear D gene. The CDR3 here is CASSLHGETDTQYF. The CDR3 DNA follows: TGCGCCAGCAGCTTACACGGAGAGACAGATACGCAGTATTTT.